Sequencing of this T cell receptor (beta chain) was carried out in a study of blood T cell repertoires in COVID-19. Study-wide background: Samples came from the United States, Italy and Spain, spanning acute and convalescent COVID-19. T cells, B-cell-depleted T cells, or PBMCs supplied cDNA or gDNA.

This CDR3 comprises 16 residues. Trimming removed 0 bases from V and 0 bases from J; junction bases left unmatched: 0. Germline V gives CDR1 SGHRS, CDR2 YFSETQ. As originally analysed: Amplification with reference gene primers provided the estimates of nucleated cell counts. Only in-frame clones appear in the TCRdb table, and some are missing; sequencing was by immunoSEQ multiplex PCR. D and trimming come from the DNA, and the V and J calls and clone size come from that table. The data show roughly 28,000 clones, with around 82% seen just once and roughly 1.8% held by the top ten. Sequenced input: peripheral blood. This receptor was obtained from a man aged 80 or over with active or convalescent COVID-19. J is TRBJ1-4 and V is TRBV5-1; 9 bases fit TRBD1. The CDR3 bases are TGCGCCAGCAGCTTGGGACAGGGGGCAACTAATGAAAAACTGTTTTTT. Translating it yields CASSLGQGATNEKLFF.